This T cell receptor beta chain was retrieved from a study of T cells in Graves' hyperthyroidism and ophthalmopathy. Trimming removed 2 bases from V and 2 bases from J, with 7 bases in between. The CDR3 has 13 residues. The V gene's germline CDR1 is SGHVS and CDR2 FNYEAQ. Amplified TCR beta CDR3 regions derived from RNA transcripts. The HTBI set primed first-round TCR CDR3 RT-PCR. Using its own MiXCR run on the multiplex PCR reads, TCRdb lists one record per CDR3 protein. The sample has about 520,000 distinct CDR3 sequences; around a quarter are singletons. This clonotype occurred many times. Diagnoses used clinical symptoms, serum thyroxine and TRAb, thyroid ultrasound and orbital computed tomography.

The rearrangement joins TRBV7-6 to TRBJ2-7; the D is unclear. The sequence was collected from a woman aged 25 to 39 with Graves' ophthalmopathy. The specimen sequenced was blood. This CDR3 is CASSLLGTYEQYF. The CDR3 nucleotides are TGTGCCAGCAGCTTACTGGGGACCTACGAGCAGTACTTC.